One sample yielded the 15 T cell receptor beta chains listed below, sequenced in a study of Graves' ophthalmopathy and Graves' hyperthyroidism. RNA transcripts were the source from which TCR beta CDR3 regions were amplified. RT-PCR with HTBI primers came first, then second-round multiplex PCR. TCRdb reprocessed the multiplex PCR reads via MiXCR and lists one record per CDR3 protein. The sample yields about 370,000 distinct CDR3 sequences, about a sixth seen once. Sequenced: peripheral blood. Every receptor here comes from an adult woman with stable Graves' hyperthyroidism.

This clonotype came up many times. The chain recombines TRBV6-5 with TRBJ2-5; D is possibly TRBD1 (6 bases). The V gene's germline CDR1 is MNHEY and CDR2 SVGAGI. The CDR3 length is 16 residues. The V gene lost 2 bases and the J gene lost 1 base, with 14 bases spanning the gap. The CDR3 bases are TGTGCCAGCAGTTACCTCAGGGGCGGGCCCCAAGAGACCCAGTACTTC. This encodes CASSYLRGGPQETQYF.

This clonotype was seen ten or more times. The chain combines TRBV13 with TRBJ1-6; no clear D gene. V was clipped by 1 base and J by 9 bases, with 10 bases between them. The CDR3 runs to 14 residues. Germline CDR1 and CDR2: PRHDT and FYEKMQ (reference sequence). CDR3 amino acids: CASSLAGLGSPLHF. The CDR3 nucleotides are TGTGCCAGCAGCTTAGCCGGTTTAGGTTCACCCCTCCACTTT.

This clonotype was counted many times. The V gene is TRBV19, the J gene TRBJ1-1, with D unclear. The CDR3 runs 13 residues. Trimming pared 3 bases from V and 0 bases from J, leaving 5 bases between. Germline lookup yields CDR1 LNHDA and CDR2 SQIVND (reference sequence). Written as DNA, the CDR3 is TGTGCCAGTAGTATCGGTATGAACACTGAAGCTTTCTTT. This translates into CASSIGMNTEAFF.

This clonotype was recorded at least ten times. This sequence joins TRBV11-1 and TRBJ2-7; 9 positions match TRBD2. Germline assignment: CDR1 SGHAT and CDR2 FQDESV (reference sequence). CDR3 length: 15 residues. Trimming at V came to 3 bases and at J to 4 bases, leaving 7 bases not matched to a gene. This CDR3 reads CASSFGPAGGYEQYF. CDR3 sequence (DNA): TGTGCCAGCAGCTTTGGTCCAGCGGGAGGATACGAGCAGTACTTC.

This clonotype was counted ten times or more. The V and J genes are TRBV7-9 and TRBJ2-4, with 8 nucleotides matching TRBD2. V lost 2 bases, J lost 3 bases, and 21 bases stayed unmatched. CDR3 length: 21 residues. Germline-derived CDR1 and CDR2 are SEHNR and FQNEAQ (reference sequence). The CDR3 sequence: CASSLFGPYQPQRENKNIQYF. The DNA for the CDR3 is TGTGCCAGCAGCTTATTTGGCCCATACCAACCCCAGCGGGAGAACAAAAACATTCAGTACTTC.

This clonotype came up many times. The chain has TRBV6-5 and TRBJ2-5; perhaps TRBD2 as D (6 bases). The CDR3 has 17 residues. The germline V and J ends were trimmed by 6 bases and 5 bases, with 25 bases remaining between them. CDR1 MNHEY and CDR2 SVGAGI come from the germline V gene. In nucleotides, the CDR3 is TGTGCCAGCAGCCGGGCGGAGGGGAGGTATGTGGTGGAGACCCAGTACTTC. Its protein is CASSRAEGRYVVETQYF.

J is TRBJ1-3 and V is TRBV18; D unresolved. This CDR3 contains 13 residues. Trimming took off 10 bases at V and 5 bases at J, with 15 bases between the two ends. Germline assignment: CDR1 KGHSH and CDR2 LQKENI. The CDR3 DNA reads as TGTGCCACCTCCCGGCAGGAACGAAACACCATATATTTT. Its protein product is CATSRQERNTIYF.

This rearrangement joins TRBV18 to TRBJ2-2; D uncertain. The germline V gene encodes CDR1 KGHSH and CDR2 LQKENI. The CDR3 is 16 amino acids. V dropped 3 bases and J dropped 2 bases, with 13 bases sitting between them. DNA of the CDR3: TGTGCCAGCTCACCCTTTTCTGTCGAAAACACCGGGGAGCTGTTTTTT. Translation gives CASSPFSVENTGELFF.

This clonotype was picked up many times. The CDR3 loop reads CASSAPGQLFFNYGYTF. The CDR3 region has the DNA TGTGCCAGCAGTGCACCGGGACAGCTTTTCTTTAACTATGGCTACACCTTC. The genes are TRBV6-1 and TRBJ1-2, with 7 bases aligning to TRBD1. V lost 4 bases to trimming and J lost 1 base; unmatched junction nucleotides: 12. The CDR3 contains 17 residues. Germline V gene lookup returns CDR1 MNHNS and CDR2 SASEGT.

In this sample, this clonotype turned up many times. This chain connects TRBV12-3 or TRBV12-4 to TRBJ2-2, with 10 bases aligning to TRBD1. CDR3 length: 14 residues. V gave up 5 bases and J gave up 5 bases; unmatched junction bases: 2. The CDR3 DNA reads TGTGCCAGCAGTGCGGGACAGGGGACCGGGGAGCTGTTTTTT. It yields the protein CASSAGQGTGELFF.

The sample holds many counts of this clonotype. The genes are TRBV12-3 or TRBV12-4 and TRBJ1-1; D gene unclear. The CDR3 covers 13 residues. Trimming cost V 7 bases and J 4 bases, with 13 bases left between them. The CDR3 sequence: CASTTLRLTEAFF. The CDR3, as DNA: TGTGCCAGCACCACCTTACGCCTCACTGAAGCTTTCTTT.

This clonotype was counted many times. CDR3 sequence reads: CASSQDPIGTLQETQYF. The DNA of the CDR3 is TGTGCCAGCAGCCAAGATCCGATCGGGACGTTACAAGAGACCCAGTACTTC. The J gene is TRBJ2-5, the V gene TRBV3-1; D tentatively fits TRBD1 or TRBD2 (5 bases each). This CDR3 comprises 17 residues. The V gene's germline CDR1 is LGHDT and CDR2 YNNKEL (reference sequence). V lost 0 bases to trimming and J lost 2 bases, with 16 bases between them.

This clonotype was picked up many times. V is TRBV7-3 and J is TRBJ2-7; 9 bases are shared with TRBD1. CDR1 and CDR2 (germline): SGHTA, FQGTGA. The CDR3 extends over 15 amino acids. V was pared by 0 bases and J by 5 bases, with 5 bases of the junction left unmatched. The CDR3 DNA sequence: TGTGCCAGCAGCTTAACCGGGACAGGGTTCGACGAGCAGTACTTC. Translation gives CASSLTGTGFDEQYF.

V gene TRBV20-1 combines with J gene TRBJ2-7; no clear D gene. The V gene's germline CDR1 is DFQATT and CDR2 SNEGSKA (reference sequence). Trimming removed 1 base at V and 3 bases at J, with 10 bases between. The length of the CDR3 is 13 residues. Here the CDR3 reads CSARAYTVYEQYF. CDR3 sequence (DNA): TGCAGTGCTAGAGCGTACACAGTCTACGAGCAGTACTTC.

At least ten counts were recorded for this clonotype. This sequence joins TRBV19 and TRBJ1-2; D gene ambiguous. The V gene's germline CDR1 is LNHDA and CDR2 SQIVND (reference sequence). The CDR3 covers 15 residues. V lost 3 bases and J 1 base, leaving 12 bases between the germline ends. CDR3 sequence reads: CASSMNNRINYGYTF. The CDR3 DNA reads TGTGCCAGTAGTATGAACAACCGGATTAACTATGGCTACACCTTC.